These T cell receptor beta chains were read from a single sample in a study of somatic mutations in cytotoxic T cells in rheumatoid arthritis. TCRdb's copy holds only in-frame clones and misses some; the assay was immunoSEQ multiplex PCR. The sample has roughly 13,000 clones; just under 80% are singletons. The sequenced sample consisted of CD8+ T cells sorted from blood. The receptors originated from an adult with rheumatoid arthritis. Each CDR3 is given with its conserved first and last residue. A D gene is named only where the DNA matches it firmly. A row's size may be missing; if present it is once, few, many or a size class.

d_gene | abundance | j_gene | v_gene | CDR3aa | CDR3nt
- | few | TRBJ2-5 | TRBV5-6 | CASSLKGHETQYF | TGTGCCAGCAGCTTGAAGGGGCACGAGACCCAGTACTTC
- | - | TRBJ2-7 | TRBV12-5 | CASGGDSLKSYEQYF | TGTGCTAGTGGTGGGGACTCTCTTAAATCCTACGAGCAGTACTTC
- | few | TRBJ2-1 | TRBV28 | CASSLMSRVDEQFF | TGTGCCAGCAGTTTAATGTCCAGGGTGGATGAGCAGTTCTTC
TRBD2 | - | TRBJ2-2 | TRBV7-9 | CASSPLAGPTGELFF | TGTGCCAGCAGCCCCCTAGCGGGACCCACCGGGGAGCTGTTTTTT
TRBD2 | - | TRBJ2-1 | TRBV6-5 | CASSWSGRGYNEQFF | TGTGCCAGCAGTTGGAGCGGGAGAGGCTACAATGAGCAGTTCTTC
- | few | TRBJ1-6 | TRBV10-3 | CAFSDSYNSPLHF | TGTGCCTTCTCCGACTCCTATAATTCACCCCTCCACTTT
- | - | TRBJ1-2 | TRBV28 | CASSLTGTYGYTF | TGTGCCAGCAGTTTGACGGGGACCTATGGCTACACCTTC
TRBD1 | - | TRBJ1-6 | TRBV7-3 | CASSSGTGGNSPLHF | TGTGCCAGCAGCTCTGGGACAGGGGGTAATTCACCCCTCCACTTT
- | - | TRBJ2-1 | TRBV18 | CASSARESYYNEQFF | TGTGCCAGCTCAGCCCGGGAGTCTTACTACAATGAGCAGTTCTTC
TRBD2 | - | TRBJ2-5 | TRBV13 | CASSSGTSGIQETQYF | TGTGCCAGCAGCTCGGGGACTAGCGGAATCCAAGAGACCCAGTACTTC
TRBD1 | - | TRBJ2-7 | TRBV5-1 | CASRHDDRGGSYEQYF | TGCGCCAGCAGGCATGACGACAGGGGGGGATCCTACGAGCAGTACTTC
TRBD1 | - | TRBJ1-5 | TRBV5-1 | CASRFGQGSHQPQHF | TGCGCCAGCCGGTTCGGACAGGGGTCGCATCAGCCCCAGCATTTT
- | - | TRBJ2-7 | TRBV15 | CATSRTLDSYEQYF | TGTGCCACCAGCAGAACACTCGATTCCTACGAGCAGTACTTC
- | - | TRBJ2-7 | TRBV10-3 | CAIADSLTYEQYF | TGTGCCATTGCTGACTCCCTGACCTACGAGCAGTACTTC
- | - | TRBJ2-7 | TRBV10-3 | CAIRAGTGTYEQYF | TGTGCCATCAGAGCCGGGACCGGCACGTACGAGCAGTACTTC
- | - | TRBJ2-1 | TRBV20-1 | CSAVDNEQFF | TGCAGTGCTGTGGACAATGAGCAGTTCTTC
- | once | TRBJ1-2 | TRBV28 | CASSLYPGAPYGYTF | TGTGCCAGCAGTTTATACCCGGGGGCGCCCTATGGCTACACCTTC
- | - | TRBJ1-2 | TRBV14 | CASSQSRWFYGYTF | TGTGCCAGCAGCCAATCGAGGTGGTTCTATGGCTACACCTTC
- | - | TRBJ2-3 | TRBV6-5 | CASSYIAEDTQYF | TGTGCCAGCAGTTATATCGCGGAAGATACGCAGTATTTT
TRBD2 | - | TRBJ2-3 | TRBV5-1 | CASWADSGSKATDTQYF | TGCGCCAGCTGGGCGGATAGCGGGAGTAAAGCGACAGATACGCAGTATTTT
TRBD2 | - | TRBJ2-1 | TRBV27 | CASRVAGVVNEQFF | TGTGCCAGCAGGGTAGCGGGAGTAGTCAATGAGCAGTTCTTC
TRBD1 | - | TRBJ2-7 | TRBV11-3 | CASSSYIQGAAYEQYF | TGTGCCAGCAGCTCATATATACAGGGGGCGGCCTACGAGCAGTACTTC
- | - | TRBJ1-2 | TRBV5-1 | CASSLFGTDLDYGYTF | TGCGCCAGCAGCTTGTTTGGGACCGACCTGGATTATGGCTACACCTTC
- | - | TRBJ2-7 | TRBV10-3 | CAISGGVRGEQYF | TGTGCCATATCAGGCGGGGTCCGGGGCGAGCAGTACTTC